Following are 15 T cell receptor beta chains from one sample sequenced in a study of cytomegalovirus exposure and HLA in healthy donors. The PCR ran on 60 Vbeta and 13 Jbeta primers. TCRdb's table, derived via immunoSEQ multiplex PCR, lists solely in-frame clones and lacks some. The table includes 200,000 to 250,000 clones, 79% detected once. The sample taken for sequencing was PBMCs. The receptors were sampled from a man in his fifties in good health and CMV-seronegative.

The chain has TRBV15 and TRBJ2-7, with a weak D call TRBD2 (7 bases). CDR3 length: 16 residues. V lost 3 bases and J lost 2, with 17 bases in between. CDR1 and CDR2 (germline): LNHNV, YYDKDF (reference sequence). CDR3 sequence: CATSRGGGLITYEQYF. CDR3 DNA sequence: TGTGCCACCAGCAGGGGAGGGGGGCTCATTACCTACGAGCAGTACTTC.

The rearrangement joins TRBV18 to TRBJ1-1; no firm D call. Per the germline V gene, CDR1 is KGHSH and CDR2 is LQKENI. The length of the CDR3 is 15 residues. Trimming took 5 bases from V and 3 from J, leaving 16 bases between them. The CDR3 region is CASSSHEGLDTEAFF. In DNA form, the CDR3 reads TGTGCCAGCTCATCCCACGAGGGTCTAGACACTGAAGCTTTCTTT.

The rearrangement links TRBV6-5 to TRBJ1-2; D not resolved. The germline V gene encodes CDR1 MNHEY and CDR2 SVGAGI. The CDR3 totals 13 residues. Trimming shortened V by 5 bases and J by 8 bases, and 15 bases separated the two germline ends. The CDR3 here is CASSEAPRRGYTF. The CDR3 DNA is TGTGCCAGCAGTGAAGCCCCACGCAGGGGCTACACCTTC.

This rearrangement joins TRBV11-2 to TRBJ2-4, with D possibly matching TRBD1 (7 bases). The CDR3 sequence is 14 residues long. Germline lookup yields CDR1 SGHAT and CDR2 FQNNGV. V dropped 5 bases and J dropped 7 bases, with 15 bases sitting between them. CDR3 amino acids: CASSQTRQGNIQYF. For the CDR3, the DNA is TGTGCCAGCAGCCAGACTAGACAGGGCAACATTCAGTACTTC.

The CDR3 protein is CASNTNGETQYF. The CDR3 coding sequence is TGTGCCAGCAACACCAATGGGGAGACCCAGTACTTC. The V call is TRBV28, the J call TRBJ2-7; D uncertain. The J call is doubtful: the DNA matches TRBJ2-5 better. Germline lookup yields CDR1 MDHEN and CDR2 SYDVKM. The CDR3 spans 12 residues.

A note on this clone: At one end, the junction sequence differs from germline, possibly due to a read error. V is TRBV7-7 and J is TRBJ2-5; possible D gene TRBD2, 5 bases. The CDR3 length is 16 residues. Germline loops: CDR1 SSHAT, CDR2 FNYEAQ (reference sequence). In nucleotides, the CDR3 is TGTGCTAGCAGCCCCGCAACCGCGGGCTCCGGGGAGACCCAGTACTTC. Amino acids: CASSPATAGSGETQYF.

This chain links TRBV19 with TRBJ1-1; 7 nucleotides line up with TRBD1. The V gene end was trimmed by 3 bases and the J gene end by 1 base; junction bases not matched to a gene: 2. Germline assignment: CDR1 LNHDA and CDR2 SQIVND (reference sequence). This CDR3 has 14 amino acids. The CDR3 here is CASSIWTGNTEAFF. CDR3 in DNA: TGTGCCAGTAGTATCTGGACAGGGAACACTGAAGCTTTCTTT.

This clone was recorded a few times. The CDR3, as DNA: TGCGCCAGCAGCCCTACAGGGGTGAGGTCCTATAATTCACCCCTCCACTTT. Protein sequence: CASSPTGVRSYNSPLHF. The rearrangement joins TRBV5-1 to TRBJ1-6; 7 nucleotides match TRBD1. Losses at the gene ends were 4 bases for V and 1 base for J; bases not matched to a gene: 8. The CDR3 extends over 17 amino acids. Per germline, CDR1 SGHRS and CDR2 YFSETQ.

This sequence joins TRBV5-4 and TRBJ2-7, with 10 nucleotides matching TRBD1. This CDR3 has 15 residues. V shed 4 bases, J shed 2 bases, and the junction held 6 bases outside the gene matches. CDR1 is SGHNT, CDR2 YYREEE, per germline (reference sequence). The DNA for the CDR3 is TGTGCCAGCAGCAGACGACAGGGGGCCGCCTACGAGCAGTACTTC. This sequence encodes CASSRRQGAAYEQYF. Together with reference TRBV5-4 and TRBJ2-7, the CDR3 gives the full variable domain: ETGVTQSPTHLIKTRGQQVTLRCSSQSGHNTVSWYQQALGQGPQFIFQYYREEENGRGNFPPRFSGLQFPNYSSELNVNALELDDSALYLCASSRRQGAAYEQYFGPGTRLTVT.

The rearrangement uses TRBV28 and TRBJ1-1; TRBD1 matches at 10 bases. V lost 7 bases to trimming and J lost 12 bases; unmatched junction nucleotides: 8. The CDR3 is made up of 12 amino acids. Germline V gene sequence: CDR1 MDHEN, CDR2 SYDVKM. The CDR3 spells CASTLGQGRTFF. The CDR3 DNA is TGTGCCAGCACCCTGGGACAGGGGAGAACTTTCTTT.

The V and J genes are TRBV10-2 and TRBJ1-3; D is possibly TRBD1 (6 bases). The CDR3 extends over 17 amino acids. Germline CDR1 is WSHSY and CDR2 is SAAADI. V shed 10 bases and J shed 2 bases, with 24 bases lying between them. This CDR3 reads CATRVSGTQGTGNTIYF. CDR3 sequence (DNA): TGCGCCACAAGGGTCAGCGGAACACAGGGAACTGGAAACACCATATATTTT.

The V call is TRBV30, the J call TRBJ1-5; 8 bases are a match to TRBD1. V dropped 1 base and J dropped 3; count of bases not matched to a gene: 8. This CDR3 comprises 16 residues. CDR1 is GTSNPN and CDR2 is SVGIG in the germline V gene (reference sequence). Here the CDR3 DNA reads TGTGCCTGGAGTGCATCCGGGACAGGCTTCAATCAGCCCCAGCATTTT. It translates to CAWSASGTGFNQPQHF.

The chain couples TRBV28 to TRBJ1-5; the match to TRBD1 covers 7 bases. V shed 6 bases, J shed 4 bases, and the junction held 3 bases outside the gene matches. The CDR3 sequence is 13 residues long. CDR1 and CDR2 (germline): MDHEN, SYDVKM. CDR3 protein: CASSPTGNQPQHF. The CDR3 DNA sequence: TGTGCCAGCAGCCCGACAGGGAATCAGCCCCAGCATTTT.

This chain joins TRBV27 and TRBJ2-5; D remains unclear. CDR1 and CDR2 (germline): MNHEY, SMNVEV (reference sequence). This CDR3 is built from 14 residues. V was cut by 6 bases and J by 2 bases, with 13 bases left in between. CDR3 residues: CASRYDGYQETQYF. CDR3 in DNA: TGTGCCAGCAGATACGACGGGTATCAAGAGACCCAGTACTTC.

The genes are TRBV7-3 and TRBJ1-1; D not resolved. The CDR3 is 10 amino acids. Looked up from germline, CDR1 is SGHTA and CDR2 is FQGTGA. The CDR3 is CAAGNTEAFF. CDR3 DNA: TGTGCGGCGGGGAACACTGAAGCTTTCTTT. The full variable domain, its missing parts supplied by reference TRBV7-3 and TRBJ1-1, is GAGVSQTPSNKVTEKGKYVELRCDPISGHTALYWYRQSLGQGPEFLIYFQGTGAADDSGLPNDRFFAVRPEGSVSTLKIQRTERGDSAVYLCAAGNTEAFFGQGTRLTVV.